A single sample gave rise to the 23 T cell receptor beta chains below, sequenced in a study of blood T cell repertoires in COVID-19 (dated by TCRdb to about 2020). The library was made by the immunoSEQ multiplex PCR assay. Not all clones reach the TCRdb copy of this immuneACCESS table, which keeps in-frame sequences only. Checked studies attribute under half of the gap to unresolved V genes and leave the rest unexplained. The sample table records 100,000 to 150,000 clones; about four fifths of these occur just once. Roughly 15% of the sample is taken by the ten largest. Sequenced input: peripheral blood. These receptors were taken from a man in his thirties or forties with COVID-19, enrolled during active disease.

This CDR3 reads CASSKVLAGGTDTQYF. In DNA, the CDR3 is TGTGCCAGCAGCAAAGTATTAGCGGGAGGCACAGATACGCAGTATTTT. The chain uses TRBV21-1 and TRBJ2-3; TRBD2, as called in the table, went unchecked against the DNA. TRBV21-1 is a known pseudogene. CDR3 size: 16 residues.

The gene calls are TRBV7-2 and TRBJ1-5; D perhaps matches TRBD1 (6 bases). CDR3 size: 17 residues. V was pared by 1 base and J by 0 bases, with 13 bases between. Germline V gives CDR1 SGHTA, CDR2 FQGNSA. The chain's CDR3 is CASSLGSDSHSNQPQHF. For the CDR3, the DNA is TGTGCCAGCAGCTTAGGTTCGGACAGCCATAGCAATCAGCCCCAGCATTTT. The full variable domain, its missing parts supplied by reference TRBV7-2 and TRBJ1-5, is GAGVSQSPSNKVTEKGKDVELRCDPISGHTALYWYRQSLGQGLEFLIYFQGNSAPDKSGLPSDRFSAERTGGSVSTLTIQRTQQEDSAVYLCASSLGSDSHSNQPQHFGDGTRLSIL.

V gene TRBV6-2 or TRBV6-3 combines with J gene TRBJ2-1, with 8 bases identical to TRBD2. V lost 2 bases, J lost 3 bases, and 12 bases stayed unmatched. The CDR3 is 18 amino acids. The V gene's germline CDR1 is MNHEY and CDR2 SVGEGT. The CDR3 sequence: CASSYDRGGGPGYNEQFF. The CDR3 DNA reads TGTGCCAGCAGTTACGATCGGGGGGGAGGGCCAGGCTACAATGAGCAGTTCTTC.

The V gene is TRBV15, the J gene TRBJ1-4; TRBD1 might be the D (5 bases). The CDR3 sequence is 14 residues long. CDR1 is LNHNV and CDR2 is YYDKDF in the germline V gene (reference sequence). V was shortened by 5 bases and J by 5 bases, with 12 bases between the two germline ends. CDR3 sequence (DNA): TGTGCCACCAGCTCCAGGGTAGGGAATGAAAAACTGTTTTTT. It encodes CATSSRVGNEKLFF.

The sample holds a few counts of this clone. The V gene is TRBV6-4, the J gene TRBJ1-5, with 9 bases matching TRBD1. Trimming at V came to 5 bases and at J to 4 bases, leaving 9 bases not matched to a gene. CDR1 and CDR2 (germline): MRHNA, SNTAGT. The CDR3 sequence is 16 residues long. The chain's CDR3 is CASSPTPGQGNQPQHF. The CDR3 coding sequence is TGTGCCAGCAGTCCAACCCCGGGACAGGGAAATCAGCCCCAGCATTTT.

This clone was seen a handful of times. The V gene is TRBV27, the J gene TRBJ1-4, with a possible D match to TRBD1 (6 bases). CDR1 is MNHEY and CDR2 is SMNVEV in the germline V gene (reference sequence). The V end lost 6 bases, the J end lost 0 bases, and 8 bases lay between the germline ends. The CDR3 extends over 14 amino acids. CDR3 coding DNA: TGTGCCAGCAGGGGACATGCAACTAATGAAAAACTGTTTTTT. Residues: CASRGHATNEKLFF.

The rearrangement joins TRBV7-8 to TRBJ1-5, with D unresolved. V was pared by 2 bases and J by 2 bases, with 10 bases between. This CDR3 comprises 15 residues. The germline V gene encodes CDR1 SGHVS and CDR2 FQNEAQ. The CDR3 DNA reads TGTGCCAGCAGCTTATTTGGGCAGGGCAATCAGCCCCAGCATTTT. Protein sequence: CASSLFGQGNQPQHF.

In this sample, this clone turned up once. V is TRBV4-1 and J is TRBJ1-2; D gene unclear. Germline V gene lookup returns CDR1 MGHRA and CDR2 YSYEKL. The CDR3 spans 14 residues. Deletions cut 1 base from V and 2 bases from J, with 8 bases between. CDR3 sequence reads: CASSQVLGNYGYTF. CDR3 coding DNA: TGCGCCAGCAGCCAAGTTCTGGGCAACTATGGCTACACCTTC.

In its sample, this clone was seen once. This sequence joins TRBV24-1 and TRBJ1-5, with D unresolved. This CDR3 contains 15 residues. The V end was cut by 4 bases, the J end by 3 bases, with 12 bases between. Germline CDR1 and CDR2: KGHDR and SFDVKD. CDR3 residues: CATSDNSGFNQPQHF. As DNA, the CDR3 is TGTGCCACCAGTGACAACAGCGGGTTCAATCAGCCCCAGCATTTT.

V gene TRBV19 combines with J gene TRBJ1-1; D remains unclear. The CDR3 has 13 residues. Germline V gives CDR1 LNHDA, CDR2 SQIVND (reference sequence). Trimming stripped 8 bases from V and 1 base from J, with 11 bases between. The CDR3 bases are TGTGCCAGTGAGGTACCTTCGAACACTGAAGCTTTCTTT. This gives the protein CASEVPSNTEAFF.

The chain has TRBV5-6 and TRBJ2-3; 10 bases are shared with TRBD2. The CDR3 contains 18 residues. Germline CDR1 is SGHDT and CDR2 is YYEEEE. The junction had 11 bases not matched to a gene; V was cut back by 3 bases and J by 1 base. Here the CDR3 DNA reads TGTGCCAGCAGCTCGGGACTAGCGTTACCGCGGGGCACAGATACGCAGTATTTT. It translates to CASSSGLALPRGTDTQYF. Full variable domain (rest looked up from reference TRBV5-6 and TRBJ2-3): DAGVTQSPTHLIKTRGQQVTLRCSPKSGHDTVSWYQQALGQGPQFIFQYYEEEERQRGNFPDRFSGHQFPNYSSELNVNALLLGDSALYLCASSSGLALPRGTDTQYFGPGTRLTVL.

CDR3 region: CASSLGGQSYGYTF. The CDR3 DNA reads as TGTGCCAGCAGCTTGGGGGGACAAAGCTATGGCTACACCTTC. The gene calls are TRBV5-5 and TRBJ1-2, with D tentatively TRBD1 (6 bases). CDR1 and CDR2 from the germline V gene are SGHKS and YYEKEE (reference sequence). Trimming shortened V by 0 bases and J by 4 bases, and 10 bases separated the two germline ends. The CDR3 has 14 amino acids. Based on the CDR3 plus reference TRBV5-5 and TRBJ1-2, the full variable domain is DAGVTQSPTHLIKTRGQQVTLRCSPISGHKSVSWYQQVLGQGPQFIFQYYEKEERGRGNFPDRFSARQFPNYSSELNVNALLLGDSALYLCASSLGGQSYGYTFGSGTRLTVV.

The V and J genes are TRBV4-3 and TRBJ2-1; D possibly corresponds to TRBD2 (5 bases). The length of the CDR3 is 16 residues. Germline lookup yields CDR1 LGHNA and CDR2 YSLEER. V shed 4 bases and J shed 6 bases, with 19 bases lying between them. CDR3 sequence reads: CASSRYVEALGNEQFF. The CDR3 bases are TGCGCCAGCAGCCGCTATGTGGAGGCTTTAGGCAATGAGCAGTTCTTC.

V is TRBV9 and J is TRBJ2-5; 11 nucleotides align to TRBD1. Germline V gene sequence: CDR1 SGDLS, CDR2 YYNGEE. V gave up 0 bases and J gave up 5 bases; unmatched junction bases: 3. This CDR3 is built from 15 residues. CDR3 nucleotide sequence: TGTGCCAGCAGCGTAGGGACAGGGGGCCTGGAGACCCAGTACTTC. Translated: CASSVGTGGLETQYF.

This clone occurred a few times. The chain couples TRBV11-2 to TRBJ2-3; D remains ambiguous. V was pared by 5 bases and J by 0 bases, with 18 bases between. This CDR3 is built from 17 residues. Germline CDR1 SGHAT, CDR2 FQNNGV. CDR3 sequence (DNA): TGTGCCAGCAGCCCGACCGGTTCGGGTCTCAGCACAGATACGCAGTATTTT. Encoded protein: CASSPTGSGLSTDTQYF.

The rearrangement uses TRBV6-1 and TRBJ1-3, with TRBD1 as a possible D gene (5 bases). V lost 4 bases and J lost 4, with 17 bases in between. Germline-derived CDR1 and CDR2 are MNHNS and SASEGT. The CDR3 length is 16 residues. For the CDR3, the DNA is TGTGCCAGCAGTGTACCCGGCGGGGACCTAGGAAACACCATATATTTT. It encodes CASSVPGGDLGNTIYF.

This rearrangement joins TRBV2 to TRBJ2-5, with 11 bases identical to TRBD1. The CDR3 consists of 13 residues. V was clipped by 11 bases and J by 7 bases; unmatched bases: 9. The germline V gene has CDR1 SNHLY and CDR2 FYNNEI. CDR3 coding DNA: TGTGCCGTCCAGGACAGGGGGCTGGGGACCCAGTACTTC. It codes for CAVQDRGLGTQYF.

The chain uses TRBV7-9 and TRBJ1-4; a possible D gene is TRBD1 (6 bases). Germline CDR1 is SEHNR and CDR2 is FQNEAQ (reference sequence). Trimming shortened V by 1 base and J by 8 bases, and 14 bases separated the two germline ends. This CDR3 is 15 amino acids long. DNA for the CDR3: TGTGCCAGCAGCTTAGTGGGACCGAGGGGGGAAAAACTGTTTTTT. This translates into CASSLVGPRGEKLFF.

The chain recombines TRBV2 with TRBJ2-7; 8 bases are shared with TRBD1. Trimming took 7 bases from V and 3 from J; bases not matched to a gene: 5. This CDR3 contains 13 residues. CDR1 is SNHLY and CDR2 is FYNNEI in the germline V gene. The CDR3 is CASTRTGFYEQYF. The CDR3, as DNA: TGTGCCAGCACCCGGACAGGGTTCTACGAGCAGTACTTC.

This clone was counted a single time. V gene TRBV2 combines with J gene TRBJ1-4; 11 bases map to TRBD1. This CDR3 comprises 14 residues. The V and J ends lost 6 bases and 7 bases, in that order; junction bases with no gene match: 4. CDR1 and CDR2 from the germline V gene are SNHLY and FYNNEI. CDR3 nucleotide sequence: TGTGCCAGCAGGGACAGGGGGCCGCGTGAAAAACTGTTTTTT. Translation: CASRDRGPREKLFF.

This chain links TRBV30 with TRBJ1-5, with D perhaps matching TRBD1 (6 bases). The CDR3 loop spans 14 amino acids. V gave up 1 base and J gave up 5 bases, with 12 bases separating them. Germline CDR1 reads GTSNPN; CDR2 reads SVGIG (reference sequence). The CDR3 coding sequence is TGTGCCTGGAGTGAGGGGGGGCGGGATCAGCCCCAGCATTTT. It is translated as CAWSEGGRDQPQHF.

This sequence joins TRBV7-9 and TRBJ2-7, with TRBD2 identical over 8 bases. CDR3 size: 16 residues. Looked up from germline, CDR1 is SEHNR and CDR2 is FQNEAQ (reference sequence). J was trimmed by 7 bases and V by 5 bases; bases with no gene match: 16. The CDR3 here is CASSPAGTRTFLEQYF. The CDR3 DNA follows: TGTGCCAGCAGCCCGGCCGGGACTAGAACATTTTTGGAGCAGTACTTC. Based on the CDR3 plus reference TRBV7-9 and TRBJ2-7, the full variable domain is DTGVSQNPRHKITKRGQNVTFRCDPISEHNRLYWYRQTLGQGPEFLTYFQNEAQLEKSRLLSDRFSAERPKGSFSTLEIQRTEQGDSAMYLCASSPAGTRTFLEQYFGPGTRLTVT.

The V call is TRBV19, the J call TRBJ1-1, with 8 nucleotides matching TRBD1. The CDR3 has 14 amino acids. CDR1 and CDR2 (germline): LNHDA, SQIVND (reference sequence). V gave up 4 bases and J gave up 3 bases; unmatched junction bases: 4. DNA for the CDR3: TGTGCCAGTAGTAGTGTACAGGGGGACACTGAAGCTTTCTTT. Encoded protein: CASSSVQGDTEAFF.